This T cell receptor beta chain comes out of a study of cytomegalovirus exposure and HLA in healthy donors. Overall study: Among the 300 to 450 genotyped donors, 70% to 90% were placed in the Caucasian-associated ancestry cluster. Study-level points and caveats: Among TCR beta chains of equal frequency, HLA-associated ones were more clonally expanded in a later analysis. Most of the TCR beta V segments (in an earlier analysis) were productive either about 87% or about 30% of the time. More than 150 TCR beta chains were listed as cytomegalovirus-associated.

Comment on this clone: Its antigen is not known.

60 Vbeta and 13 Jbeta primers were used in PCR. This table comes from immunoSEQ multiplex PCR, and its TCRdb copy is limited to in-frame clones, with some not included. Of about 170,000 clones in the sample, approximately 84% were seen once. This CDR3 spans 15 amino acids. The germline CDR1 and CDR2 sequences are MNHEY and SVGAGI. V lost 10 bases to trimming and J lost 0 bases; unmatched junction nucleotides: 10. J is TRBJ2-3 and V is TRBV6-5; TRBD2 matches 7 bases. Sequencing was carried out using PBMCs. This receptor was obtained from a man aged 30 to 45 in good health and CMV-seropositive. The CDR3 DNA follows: TGTGCCACCCTACCCCAGCGGGGAAGCACAGATACGCAGTATTTT. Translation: CATLPQRGSTDTQYF.